Detailed here is one TCR beta chain. Original methodology: Amplification of reference gene primers provided the estimated nucleated cell counts. Only in-frame clones appear in the TCRdb table, and some are missing; sequencing was by immunoSEQ multiplex PCR. Clonal size and the V and J genes are those of that table, whereas D and trimming came from the DNA. The data show hundreds of thousands of clones, 85% seen once. The sample originates from a study of blood T cell repertoires in COVID-19. Study as a whole: Collection of acute and convalescent COVID-19 samples took place in the United States, Italy and Spain. T cells, B-cell-depleted T cells, or PBMCs provided the cDNA or gDNA that served as material.

Germline-derived CDR1 and CDR2 are SGHAT and FQNNGV. The CDR3 consists of 17 residues. With 1 base clipped from V and 0 bases from J, the junction kept 3 bases outside the gene matches. Cohort 3 donors were reported recovered after two negative PCRs, clearance, or symptom resolution. The sequenced sample consisted of PBMCs or T cells enriched from blood (not recorded which). This sequence joins TRBV11-2 and TRBJ2-6; 7 bases agree with TRBD2. This clonotype was sampled from a woman between 50 and 59 years old who had recovered from COVID-19. This CDR3 reads CASSLGRGGSGANVLTF. As DNA, the CDR3 is TGTGCCAGCAGCTTAGGTCGCGGGGGCTCTGGGGCCAACGTCCTGACTTTC.